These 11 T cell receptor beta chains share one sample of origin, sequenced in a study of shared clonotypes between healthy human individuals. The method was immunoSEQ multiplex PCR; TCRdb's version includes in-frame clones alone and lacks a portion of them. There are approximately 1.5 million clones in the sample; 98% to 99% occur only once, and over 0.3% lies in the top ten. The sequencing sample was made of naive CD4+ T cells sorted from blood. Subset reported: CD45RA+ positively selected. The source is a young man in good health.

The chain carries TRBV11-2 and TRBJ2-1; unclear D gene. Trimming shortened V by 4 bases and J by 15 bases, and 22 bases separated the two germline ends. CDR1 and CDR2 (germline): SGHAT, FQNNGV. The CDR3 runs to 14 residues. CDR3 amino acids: CASSSVATPSYRFF. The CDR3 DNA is TGTGCCAGCAGCTCAGTTGCGACCCCCTCTTACCGGTTCTTC.

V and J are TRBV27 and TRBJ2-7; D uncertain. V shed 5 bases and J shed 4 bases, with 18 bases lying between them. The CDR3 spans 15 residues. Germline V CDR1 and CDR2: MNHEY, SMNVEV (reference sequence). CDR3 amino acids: CASSMINTYDYEQYF. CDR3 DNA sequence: TGTGCCAGCAGTATGATCAATACATACGATTACGAGCAGTACTTC.

The CDR3 bases are TGCGCCAGCAGCTCCCACCAGGGACAGCCCCAGCATTTT. Encoded protein: CASSSHQGQPQHF. The V gene is TRBV5-1, the J gene TRBJ1-5, with D perhaps matching TRBD1 (5 bases). The CDR3 consists of 13 residues. V lost 3 bases, J lost 7 bases, and 11 bases lay in between. CDR1 is SGHRS and CDR2 is YFSETQ in the germline V gene.

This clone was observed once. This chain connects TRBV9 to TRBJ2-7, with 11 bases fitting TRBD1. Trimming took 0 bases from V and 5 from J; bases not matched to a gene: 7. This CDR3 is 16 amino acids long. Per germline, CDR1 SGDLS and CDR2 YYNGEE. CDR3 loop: CASSVGEGQGAHEQYF. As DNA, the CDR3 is TGTGCCAGCAGCGTAGGCGAAGGACAGGGGGCCCACGAGCAGTACTTC.

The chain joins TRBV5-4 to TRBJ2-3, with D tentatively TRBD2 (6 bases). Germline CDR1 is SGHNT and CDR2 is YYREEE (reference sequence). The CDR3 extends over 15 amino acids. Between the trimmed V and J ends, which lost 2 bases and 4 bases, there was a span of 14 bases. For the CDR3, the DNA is TGTGCCAGCAGCTTCCAGCGGGTCGGACCAGATACGCAGTATTTT. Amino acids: CASSFQRVGPDTQYF.

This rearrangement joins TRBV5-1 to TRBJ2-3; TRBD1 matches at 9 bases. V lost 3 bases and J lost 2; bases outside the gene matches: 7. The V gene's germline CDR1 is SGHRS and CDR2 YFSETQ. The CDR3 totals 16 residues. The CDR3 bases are TGCGCCAGCAGCTCGACAGGACAGGGGTACACAGATACGCAGTATTTT. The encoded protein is CASSSTGQGYTDTQYF.

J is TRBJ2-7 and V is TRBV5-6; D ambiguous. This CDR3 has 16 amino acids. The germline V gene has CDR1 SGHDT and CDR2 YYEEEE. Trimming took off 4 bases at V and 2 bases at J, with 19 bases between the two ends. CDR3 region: CASSLGRVPRTYEQYF. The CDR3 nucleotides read TGTGCCAGCAGCCTCGGCCGGGTTCCAAGAACCTACGAGCAGTACTTC.

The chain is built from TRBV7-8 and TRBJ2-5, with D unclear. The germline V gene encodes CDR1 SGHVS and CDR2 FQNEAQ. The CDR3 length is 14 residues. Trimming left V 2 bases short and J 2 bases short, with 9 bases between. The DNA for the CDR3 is TGTGCCAGCAGCTTATTTGGTCAACAAGAGACCCAGTACTTC. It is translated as CASSLFGQQETQYF.

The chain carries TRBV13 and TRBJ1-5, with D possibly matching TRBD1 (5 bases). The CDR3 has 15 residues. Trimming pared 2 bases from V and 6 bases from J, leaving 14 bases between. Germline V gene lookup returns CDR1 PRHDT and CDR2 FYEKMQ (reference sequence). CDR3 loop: CASSLRGASTQPQHF. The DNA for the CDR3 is TGTGCCAGCAGCTTAAGAGGGGCTTCAACTCAGCCCCAGCATTTT.

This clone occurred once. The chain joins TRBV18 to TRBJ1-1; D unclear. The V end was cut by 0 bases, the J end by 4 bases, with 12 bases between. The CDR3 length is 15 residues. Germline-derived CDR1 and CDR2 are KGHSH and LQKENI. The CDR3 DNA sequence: TGTGCCAGCTCACCACCGGTTTTGGTTTCCACTGAAGCTTTCTTT. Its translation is CASSPPVLVSTEAFF.

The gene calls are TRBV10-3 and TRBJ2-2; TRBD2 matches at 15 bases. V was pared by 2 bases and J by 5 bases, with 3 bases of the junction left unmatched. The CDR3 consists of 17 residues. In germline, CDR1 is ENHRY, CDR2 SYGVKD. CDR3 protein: CAISEQGTSGRTGELFF. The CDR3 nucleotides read TGTGCCATCAGTGAGCAGGGGACTAGCGGGAGGACCGGGGAGCTGTTTTTT.